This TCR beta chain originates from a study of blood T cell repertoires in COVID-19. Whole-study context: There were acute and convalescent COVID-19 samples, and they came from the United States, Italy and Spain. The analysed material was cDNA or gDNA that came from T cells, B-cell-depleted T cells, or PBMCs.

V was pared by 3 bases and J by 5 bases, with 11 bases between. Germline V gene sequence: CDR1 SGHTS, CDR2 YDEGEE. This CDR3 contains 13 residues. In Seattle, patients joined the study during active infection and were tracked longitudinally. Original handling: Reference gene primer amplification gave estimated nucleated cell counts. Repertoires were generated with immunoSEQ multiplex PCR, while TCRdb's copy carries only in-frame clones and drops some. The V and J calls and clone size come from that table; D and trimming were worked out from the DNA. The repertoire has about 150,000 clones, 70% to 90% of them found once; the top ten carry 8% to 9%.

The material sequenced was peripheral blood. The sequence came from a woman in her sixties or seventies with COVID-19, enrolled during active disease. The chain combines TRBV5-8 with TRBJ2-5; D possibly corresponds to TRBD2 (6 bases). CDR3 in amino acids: CASSSLAPETQYF. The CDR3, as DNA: TGTGCCAGCAGCTCACTAGCTCCCGAGACCCAGTACTTC.